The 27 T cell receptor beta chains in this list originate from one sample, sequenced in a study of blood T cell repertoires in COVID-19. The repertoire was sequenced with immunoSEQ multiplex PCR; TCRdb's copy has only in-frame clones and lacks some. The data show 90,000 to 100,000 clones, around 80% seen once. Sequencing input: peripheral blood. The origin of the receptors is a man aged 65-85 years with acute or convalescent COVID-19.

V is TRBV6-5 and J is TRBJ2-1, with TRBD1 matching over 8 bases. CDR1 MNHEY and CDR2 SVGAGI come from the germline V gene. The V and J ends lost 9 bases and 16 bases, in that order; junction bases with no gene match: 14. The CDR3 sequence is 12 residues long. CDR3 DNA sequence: TGTGCCAGTCAAAGTATCGGGACAGGATCATTCTTC. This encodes CASQSIGTGSFF.

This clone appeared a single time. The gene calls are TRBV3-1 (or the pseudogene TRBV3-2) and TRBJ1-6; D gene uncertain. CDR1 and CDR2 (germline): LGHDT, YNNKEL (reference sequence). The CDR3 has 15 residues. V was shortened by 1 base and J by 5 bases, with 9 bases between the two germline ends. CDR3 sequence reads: CASSQGDRDNSPLHF. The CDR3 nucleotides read TGTGCCAGCAGCCAAGGTGATCGGGATAATTCACCCCTCCACTTT.

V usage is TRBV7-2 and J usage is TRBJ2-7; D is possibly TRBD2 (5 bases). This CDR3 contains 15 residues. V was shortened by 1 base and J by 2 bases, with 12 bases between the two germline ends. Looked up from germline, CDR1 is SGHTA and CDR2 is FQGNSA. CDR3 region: CASSLGGGSPYEQYF. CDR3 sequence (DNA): TGTGCCAGCAGCTTAGGTGGCGGGTCCCCCTACGAGCAGTACTTC. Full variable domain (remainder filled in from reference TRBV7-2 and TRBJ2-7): GAGVSQSPSNKVTEKGKDVELRCDPISGHTALYWYRQSLGQGLEFLIYFQGNSAPDKSGLPSDRFSAERTGGSVSTLTIQRTQQEDSAVYLCASSLGGGSPYEQYFGPGTRLTVT.

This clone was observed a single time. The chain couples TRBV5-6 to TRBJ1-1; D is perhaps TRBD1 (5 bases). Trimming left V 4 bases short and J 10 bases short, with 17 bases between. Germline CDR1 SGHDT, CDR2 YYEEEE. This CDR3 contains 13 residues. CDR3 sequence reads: CASSLGRQGSAFF. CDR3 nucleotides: TGTGCCAGCAGCCTGGGGCGGCAGGGTTCAGCTTTCTTT.

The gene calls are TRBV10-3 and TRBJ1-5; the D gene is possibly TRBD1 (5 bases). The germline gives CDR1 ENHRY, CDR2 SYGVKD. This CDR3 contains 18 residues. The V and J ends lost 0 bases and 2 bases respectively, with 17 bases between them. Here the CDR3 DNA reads TGTGCCATCAGTGAGTCCAGGACATCTGGGTCGGGCAATCAGCCCCAGCATTTT. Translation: CAISESRTSGSGNQPQHF.

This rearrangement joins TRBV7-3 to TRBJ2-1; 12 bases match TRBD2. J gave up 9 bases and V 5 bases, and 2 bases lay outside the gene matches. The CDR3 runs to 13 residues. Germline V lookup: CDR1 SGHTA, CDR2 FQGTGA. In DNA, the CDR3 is TGTGCCAGCAGCGGGACTAGCGGGTCTGAGCAGTTCTTC. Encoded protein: CASSGTSGSEQFF. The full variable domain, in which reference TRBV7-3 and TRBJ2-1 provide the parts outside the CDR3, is GAGVSQTPSNKVTEKGKYVELRCDPISGHTALYWYRQSLGQGPEFLIYFQGTGAADDSGLPNDRFFAVRPEGSVSTLKIQRTERGDSAVYLCASSGTSGSEQFFGPGTRLTVL.

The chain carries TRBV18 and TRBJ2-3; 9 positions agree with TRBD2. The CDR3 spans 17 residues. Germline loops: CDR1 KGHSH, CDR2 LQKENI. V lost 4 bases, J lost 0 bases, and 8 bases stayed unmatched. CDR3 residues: CASSLSPSGTSTDTQYF. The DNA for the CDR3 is TGTGCCAGCTCACTTAGCCCTAGCGGGACGAGCACAGATACGCAGTATTTT. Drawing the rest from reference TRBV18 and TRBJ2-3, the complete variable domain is NAGVMQNPRHLVRRRGQEARLRCSPMKGHSHVYWYRQLPEEGLKFMVYLQKENIIDESGMPKERFSAEFPKEGPSILRIQQVVRGDSAAYFCASSLSPSGTSTDTQYFGPGTRLTVL.

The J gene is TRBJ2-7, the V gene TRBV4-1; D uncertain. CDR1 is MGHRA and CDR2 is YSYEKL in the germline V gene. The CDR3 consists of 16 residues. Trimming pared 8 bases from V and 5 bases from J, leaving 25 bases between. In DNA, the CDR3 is TGCGCCAGCGACCAAGAACAATCCCCGCCTCTCAACGAGCAGTACTTC. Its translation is CASDQEQSPPLNEQYF.

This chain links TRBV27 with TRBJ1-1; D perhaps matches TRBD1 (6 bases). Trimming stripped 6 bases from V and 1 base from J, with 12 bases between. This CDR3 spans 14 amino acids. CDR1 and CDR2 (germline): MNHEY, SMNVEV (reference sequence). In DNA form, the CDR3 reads TGTGCCAGCAGCCGCAGGGGAGCGAACACTGAAGCTTTCTTT. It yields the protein CASSRRGANTEAFF.

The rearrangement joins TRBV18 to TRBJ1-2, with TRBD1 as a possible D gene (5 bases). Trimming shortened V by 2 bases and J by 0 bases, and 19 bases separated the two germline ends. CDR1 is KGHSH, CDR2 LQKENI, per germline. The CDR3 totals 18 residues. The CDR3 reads CASSPVGAEQLTNYGYTF. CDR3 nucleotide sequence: TGTGCCAGCTCACCAGTAGGGGCAGAACAACTTACTAACTATGGCTACACCTTC.

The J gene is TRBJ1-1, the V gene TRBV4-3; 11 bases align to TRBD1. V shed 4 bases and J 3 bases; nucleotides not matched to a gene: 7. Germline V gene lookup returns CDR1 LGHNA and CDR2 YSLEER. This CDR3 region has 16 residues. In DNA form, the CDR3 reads TGCGCCAGCAGCCCCGGACAGGGGGCTACGTACACTGAAGCTTTCTTT. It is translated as CASSPGQGATYTEAFF.

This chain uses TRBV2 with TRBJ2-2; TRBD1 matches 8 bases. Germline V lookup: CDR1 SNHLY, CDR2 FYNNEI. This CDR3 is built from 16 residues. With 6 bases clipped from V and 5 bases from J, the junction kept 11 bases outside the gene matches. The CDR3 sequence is CASSHPGQELTGELFF. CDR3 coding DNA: TGTGCCAGCAGCCACCCGGGACAGGAACTAACCGGGGAGCTGTTTTTT.

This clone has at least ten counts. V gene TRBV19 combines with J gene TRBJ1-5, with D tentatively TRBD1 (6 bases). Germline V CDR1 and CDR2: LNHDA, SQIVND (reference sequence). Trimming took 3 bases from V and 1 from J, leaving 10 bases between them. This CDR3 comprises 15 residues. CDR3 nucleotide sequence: TGTGCCAGTAGTATTGGGACAATCAGCAATCAGCCCCAGCATTTT. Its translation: CASSIGTISNQPQHF. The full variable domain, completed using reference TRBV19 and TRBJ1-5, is DGGITQSPKYLFRKEGQNVTLSCEQNLNHDAMYWYRQDPGQGLRLIYYSQIVNDFQKGDIAEGYSVSREKKESFPLTVTSAQKNPTAFYLCASSIGTISNQPQHFGDGTRLSIL.

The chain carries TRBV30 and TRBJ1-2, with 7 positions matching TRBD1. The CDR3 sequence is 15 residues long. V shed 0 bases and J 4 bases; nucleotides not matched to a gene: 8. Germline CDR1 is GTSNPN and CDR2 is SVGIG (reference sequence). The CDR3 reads CAWSVQGLAGYGYTF. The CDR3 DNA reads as TGTGCCTGGAGTGTACAGGGGCTGGCCGGCTATGGCTACACCTTC.

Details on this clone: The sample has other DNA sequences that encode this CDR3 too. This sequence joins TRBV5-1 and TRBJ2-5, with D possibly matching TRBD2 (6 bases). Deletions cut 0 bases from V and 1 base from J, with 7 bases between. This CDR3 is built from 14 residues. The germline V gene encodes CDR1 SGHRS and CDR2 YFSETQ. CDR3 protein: CASSLAAGQETQYF. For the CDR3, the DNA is TGCGCCAGCAGCTTGGCAGCGGGCCAAGAGACCCAGTACTTC.

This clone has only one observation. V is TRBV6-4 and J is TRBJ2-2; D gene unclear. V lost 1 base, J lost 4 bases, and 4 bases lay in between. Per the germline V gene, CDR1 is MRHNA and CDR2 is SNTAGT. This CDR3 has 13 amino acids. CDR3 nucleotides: TGTGCCAGCAGTGACTGGGCCACCGGGGAGCTGTTTTTT. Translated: CASSDWATGELFF.

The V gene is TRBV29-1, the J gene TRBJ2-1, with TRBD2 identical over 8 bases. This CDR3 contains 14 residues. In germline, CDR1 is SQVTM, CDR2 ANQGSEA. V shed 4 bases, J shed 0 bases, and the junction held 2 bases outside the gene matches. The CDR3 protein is CSVVLAGSYNEQFF. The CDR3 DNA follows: TGCAGCGTTGTTCTAGCGGGCTCCTACAATGAGCAGTTCTTC.

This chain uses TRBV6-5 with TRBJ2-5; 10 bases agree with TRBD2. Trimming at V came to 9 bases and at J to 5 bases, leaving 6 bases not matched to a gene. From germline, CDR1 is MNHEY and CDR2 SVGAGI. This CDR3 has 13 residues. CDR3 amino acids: CASSGLARETQYF. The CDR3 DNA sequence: TGTGCCAGTTCGGGACTAGCGCGTGAGACCCAGTACTTC.

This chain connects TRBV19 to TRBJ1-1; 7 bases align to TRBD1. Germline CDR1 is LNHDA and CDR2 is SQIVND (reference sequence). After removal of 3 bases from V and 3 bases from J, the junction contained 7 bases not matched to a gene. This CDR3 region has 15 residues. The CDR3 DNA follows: TGTGCCAGTAGTATTCCACAGGGGAGGTACACTGAAGCTTTCTTT. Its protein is CASSIPQGRYTEAFF. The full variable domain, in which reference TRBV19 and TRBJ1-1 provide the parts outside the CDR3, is DGGITQSPKYLFRKEGQNVTLSCEQNLNHDAMYWYRQDPGQGLRLIYYSQIVNDFQKGDIAEGYSVSREKKESFPLTVTSAQKNPTAFYLCASSIPQGRYTEAFFGQGTRLTVV.

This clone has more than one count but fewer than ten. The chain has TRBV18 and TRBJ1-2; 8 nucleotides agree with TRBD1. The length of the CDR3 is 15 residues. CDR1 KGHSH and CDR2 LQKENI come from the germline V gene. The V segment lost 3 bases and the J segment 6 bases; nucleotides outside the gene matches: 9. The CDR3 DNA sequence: TGTGCCAGCTCACCCCTCCCAGGGGGCGCTGATGGCTACACCTTC. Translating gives CASSPLPGGADGYTF.

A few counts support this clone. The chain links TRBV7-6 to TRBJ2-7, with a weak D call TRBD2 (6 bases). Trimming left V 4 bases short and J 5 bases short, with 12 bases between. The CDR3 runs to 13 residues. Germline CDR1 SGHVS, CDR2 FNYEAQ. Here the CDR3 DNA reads TGTGCCAGCAGCTGGCAAGGAGGGAACGAGCAGTACTTC. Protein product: CASSWQGGNEQYF.

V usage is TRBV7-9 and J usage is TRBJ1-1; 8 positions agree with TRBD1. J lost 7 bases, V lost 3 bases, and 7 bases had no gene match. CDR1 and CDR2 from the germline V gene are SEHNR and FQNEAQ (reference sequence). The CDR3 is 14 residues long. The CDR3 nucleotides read TGTGCCAGCAGCTTTCGACAGGGGCTGGATGAAGCTTTCTTT. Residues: CASSFRQGLDEAFF.

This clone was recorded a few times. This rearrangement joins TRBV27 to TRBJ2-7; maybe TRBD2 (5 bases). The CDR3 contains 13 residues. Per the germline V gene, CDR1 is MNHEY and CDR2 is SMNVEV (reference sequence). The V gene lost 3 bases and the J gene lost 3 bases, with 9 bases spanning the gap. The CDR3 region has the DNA TGTGCCAGCAGTTTGAAACTAGGCTACGAGCAGTACTTC. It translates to CASSLKLGYEQYF.

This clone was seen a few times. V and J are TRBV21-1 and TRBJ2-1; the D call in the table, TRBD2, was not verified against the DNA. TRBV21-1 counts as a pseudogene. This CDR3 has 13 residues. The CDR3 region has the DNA TGTGCCAGCAGCAATTCCCCGTTTAATGAGCAGTTCTTC. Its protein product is CASSNSPFNEQFF.

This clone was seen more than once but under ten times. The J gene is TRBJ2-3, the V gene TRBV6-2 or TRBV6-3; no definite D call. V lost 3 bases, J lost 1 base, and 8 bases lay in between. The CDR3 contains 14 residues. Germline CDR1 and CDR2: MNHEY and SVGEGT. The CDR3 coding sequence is TGTGCCAGCAGTTATTTTGCGGGCACAGATACGCAGTATTTT. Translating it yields CASSYFAGTDTQYF.

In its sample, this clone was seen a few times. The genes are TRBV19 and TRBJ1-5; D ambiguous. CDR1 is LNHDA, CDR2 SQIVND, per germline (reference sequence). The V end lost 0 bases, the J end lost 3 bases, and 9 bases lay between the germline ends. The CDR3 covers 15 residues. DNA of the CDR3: TGTGCCAGTAGTATAGAAGGCGGGGACAATCAGCCCCAGCATTTT. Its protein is CASSIEGGDNQPQHF.

The CDR3 is CASSQVTENTEAFF. The CDR3 DNA sequence: TGCGCCAGCAGCCAAGTTACAGAGAACACTGAAGCTTTCTTT. The chain uses TRBV4-3 and TRBJ1-1; D gene ambiguous. Trimming removed 1 base from V and 1 base from J, with 7 bases in between. The CDR3 length is 14 residues. In germline, CDR1 is LGHNA, CDR2 YSLEER.